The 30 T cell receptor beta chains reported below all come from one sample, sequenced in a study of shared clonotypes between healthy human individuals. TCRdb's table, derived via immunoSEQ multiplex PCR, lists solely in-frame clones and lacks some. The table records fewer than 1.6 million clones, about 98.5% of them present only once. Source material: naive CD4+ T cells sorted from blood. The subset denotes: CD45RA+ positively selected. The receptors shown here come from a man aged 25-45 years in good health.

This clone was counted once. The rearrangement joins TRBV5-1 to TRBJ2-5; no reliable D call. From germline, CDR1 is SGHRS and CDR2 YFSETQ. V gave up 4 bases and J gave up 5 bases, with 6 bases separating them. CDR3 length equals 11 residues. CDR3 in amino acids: CASSATETQYF. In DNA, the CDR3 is TGCGCCAGCAGCGCGACGGAGACCCAGTACTTC.

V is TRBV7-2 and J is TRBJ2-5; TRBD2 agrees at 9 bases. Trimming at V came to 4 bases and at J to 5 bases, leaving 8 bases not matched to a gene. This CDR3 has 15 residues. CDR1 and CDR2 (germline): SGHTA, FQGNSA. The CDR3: CASSSRAGGPETQYF. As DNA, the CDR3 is TGTGCCAGCAGCTCTCGGGCGGGAGGGCCGGAGACCCAGTACTTC. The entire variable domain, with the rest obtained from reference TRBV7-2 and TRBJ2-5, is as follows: GAGVSQSPSNKVTEKGKDVELRCDPISGHTALYWYRQSLGQGLEFLIYFQGNSAPDKSGLPSDRFSAERTGGSVSTLTIQRTQQEDSAVYLCASSSRAGGPETQYFGPGTRLLVL.

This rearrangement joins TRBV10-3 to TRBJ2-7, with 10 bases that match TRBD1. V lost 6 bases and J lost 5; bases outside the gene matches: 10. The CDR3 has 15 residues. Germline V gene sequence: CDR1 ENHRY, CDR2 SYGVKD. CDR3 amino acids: CAIRNPGQGLHEQYF. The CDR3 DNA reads TGTGCCATCAGAAACCCGGGACAGGGGTTGCACGAGCAGTACTTC.

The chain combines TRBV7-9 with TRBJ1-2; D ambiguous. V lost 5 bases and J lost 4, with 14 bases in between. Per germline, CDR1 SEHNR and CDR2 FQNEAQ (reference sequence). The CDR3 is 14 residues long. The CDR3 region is CASSILKGSYGYTF. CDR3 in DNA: TGTGCCAGCAGCATTCTCAAGGGAAGCTATGGCTACACCTTC.

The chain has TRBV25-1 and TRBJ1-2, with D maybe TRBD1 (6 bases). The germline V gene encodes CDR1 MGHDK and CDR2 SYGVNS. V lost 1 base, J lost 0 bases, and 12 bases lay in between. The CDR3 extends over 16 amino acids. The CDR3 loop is CASSELGDTSNYGYTF. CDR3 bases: TGTGCCAGCAGTGAATTGGGGGACACATCTAACTATGGCTACACCTTC.

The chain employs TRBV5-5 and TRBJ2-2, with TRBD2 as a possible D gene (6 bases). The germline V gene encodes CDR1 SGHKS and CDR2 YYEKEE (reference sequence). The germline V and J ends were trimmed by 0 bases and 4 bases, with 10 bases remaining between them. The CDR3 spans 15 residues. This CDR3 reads CASSLGGDPTGELFF. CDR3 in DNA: TGTGCCAGCAGCTTGGGGGGGGACCCCACCGGGGAGCTGTTTTTT. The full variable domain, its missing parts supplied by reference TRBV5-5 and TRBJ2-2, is DAGVTQSPTHLIKTRGQQVTLRCSPISGHKSVSWYQQVLGQGPQFIFQYYEKEERGRGNFPDRFSARQFPNYSSELNVNALLLGDSALYLCASSLGGDPTGELFFGEGSRLTVL.

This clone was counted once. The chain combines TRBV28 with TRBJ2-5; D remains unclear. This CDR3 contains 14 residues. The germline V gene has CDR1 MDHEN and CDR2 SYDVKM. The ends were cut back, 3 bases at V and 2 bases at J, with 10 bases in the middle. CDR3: CASSFAGVQETQYF. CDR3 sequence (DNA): TGTGCCAGCAGTTTCGCAGGAGTACAAGAGACCCAGTACTTC.

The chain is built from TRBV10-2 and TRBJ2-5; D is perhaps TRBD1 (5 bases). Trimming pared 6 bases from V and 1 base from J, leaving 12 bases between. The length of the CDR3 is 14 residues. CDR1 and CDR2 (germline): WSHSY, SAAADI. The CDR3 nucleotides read TGCGCCAGCAGGGACACTAATCTCCAAGAGACCCAGTACTTC. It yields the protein CASRDTNLQETQYF.

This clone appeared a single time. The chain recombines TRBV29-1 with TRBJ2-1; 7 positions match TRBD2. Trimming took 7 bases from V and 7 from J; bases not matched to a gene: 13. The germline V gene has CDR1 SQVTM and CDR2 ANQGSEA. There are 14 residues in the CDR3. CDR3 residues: CSAPLEGRVNEQFF. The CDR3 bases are TGCAGCGCCCCGCTGGAAGGGAGGGTTAATGAGCAGTTCTTC.

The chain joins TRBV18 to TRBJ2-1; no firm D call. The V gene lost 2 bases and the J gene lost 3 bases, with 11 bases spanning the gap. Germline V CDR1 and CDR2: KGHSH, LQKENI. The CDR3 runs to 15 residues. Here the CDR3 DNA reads TGTGCCAGCTCACCAGGCACAACCTTCTACAATGAGCAGTTCTTC. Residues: CASSPGTTFYNEQFF.

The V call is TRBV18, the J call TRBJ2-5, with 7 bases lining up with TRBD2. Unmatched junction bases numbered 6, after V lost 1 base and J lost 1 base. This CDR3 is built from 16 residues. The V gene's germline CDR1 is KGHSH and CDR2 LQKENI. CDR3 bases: TGTGCCAGCTCACCACTCACTAGCGCGGCCCAAGAGACCCAGTACTTC. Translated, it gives CASSPLTSAAQETQYF.

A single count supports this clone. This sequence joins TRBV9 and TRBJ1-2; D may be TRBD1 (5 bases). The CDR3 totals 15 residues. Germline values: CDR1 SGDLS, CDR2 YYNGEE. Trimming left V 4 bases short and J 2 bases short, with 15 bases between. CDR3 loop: CASSSSGTSNYGYTF. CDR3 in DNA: TGTGCCAGCAGCTCATCCGGGACGTCGAACTATGGCTACACCTTC. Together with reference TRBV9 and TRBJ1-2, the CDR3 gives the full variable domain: DSGVTQTPKHLITATGQRVTLRCSPRSGDLSVYWYQQSLDQGLQFLIQYYNGEERAKGNILERFSAQQFPDLHSELNLSSLELGDSALYFCASSSSGTSNYGYTFGSGTRLTVV.

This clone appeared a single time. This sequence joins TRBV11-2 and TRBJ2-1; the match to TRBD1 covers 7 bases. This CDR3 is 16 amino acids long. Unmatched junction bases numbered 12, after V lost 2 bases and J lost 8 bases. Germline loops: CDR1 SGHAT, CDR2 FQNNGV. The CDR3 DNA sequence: TGTGCCAGCAGCTTAAGAGCTGACAGGGTACACGATGAGCAGTTCTTC. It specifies CASSLRADRVHDEQFF.

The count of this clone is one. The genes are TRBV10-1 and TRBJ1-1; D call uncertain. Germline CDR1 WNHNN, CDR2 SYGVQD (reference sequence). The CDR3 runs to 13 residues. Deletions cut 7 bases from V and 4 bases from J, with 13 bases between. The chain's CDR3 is CASTKEIGTEAFF. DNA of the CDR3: TGCGCCAGCACGAAGGAGATAGGCACTGAAGCTTTCTTT.

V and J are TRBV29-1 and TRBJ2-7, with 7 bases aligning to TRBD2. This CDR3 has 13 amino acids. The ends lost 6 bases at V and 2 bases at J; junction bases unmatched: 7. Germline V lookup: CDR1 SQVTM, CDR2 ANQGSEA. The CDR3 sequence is CSVSGGPTYEQYF. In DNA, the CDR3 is TGCAGCGTGTCGGGAGGACCGACCTACGAGCAGTACTTC.

As DNA, the CDR3 is TGTGCCAGTAGTATGGTAGGCCGCGGGAGAGAGACCCAGTACTTC. Its translation is CASSMVGRGRETQYF. The J gene is TRBJ2-5, the V gene TRBV19, with 7 bases that match TRBD2. Germline V gene lookup returns CDR1 LNHDA and CDR2 SQIVND (reference sequence). There are 15 residues in the CDR3. V was clipped by 3 bases and J by 4 bases; unmatched bases: 8.

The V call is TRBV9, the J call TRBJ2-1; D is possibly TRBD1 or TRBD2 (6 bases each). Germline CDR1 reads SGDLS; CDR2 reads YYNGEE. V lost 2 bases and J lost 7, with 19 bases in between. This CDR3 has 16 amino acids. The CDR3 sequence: CASSVRHGGPWNEQFF. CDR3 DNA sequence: TGTGCCAGCAGCGTCCGGCATGGGGGGCCCTGGAATGAGCAGTTCTTC.

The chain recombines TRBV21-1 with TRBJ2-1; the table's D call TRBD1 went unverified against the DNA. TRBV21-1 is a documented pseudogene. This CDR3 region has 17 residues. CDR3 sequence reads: CASSKGEETGQDNEQFF. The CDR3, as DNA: TGTGCCAGCAGCAAAGGGGAGGAGACAGGGCAAGACAATGAGCAGTTCTTC.

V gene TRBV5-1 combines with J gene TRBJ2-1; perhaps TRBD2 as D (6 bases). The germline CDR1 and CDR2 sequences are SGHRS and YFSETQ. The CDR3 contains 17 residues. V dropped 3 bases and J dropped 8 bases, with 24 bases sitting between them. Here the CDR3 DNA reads TGCGCCAGCAGCTACCGCGGGGCCTTAGTACCTACTCATGAGCAGTTCTTC. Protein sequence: CASSYRGALVPTHEQFF.

CDR3 amino acids: CASRKGGTDTQYF. CDR3 coding DNA: TGTGCCAGTAGAAAGGGGGGCACAGATACGCAGTATTTT. This rearrangement joins TRBV19 to TRBJ2-3; TRBD1 might be the D (6 bases). Deletions cut 6 bases from V and 1 base from J, with 8 bases between. Per germline, CDR1 LNHDA and CDR2 SQIVND (reference sequence). This CDR3 contains 13 residues.

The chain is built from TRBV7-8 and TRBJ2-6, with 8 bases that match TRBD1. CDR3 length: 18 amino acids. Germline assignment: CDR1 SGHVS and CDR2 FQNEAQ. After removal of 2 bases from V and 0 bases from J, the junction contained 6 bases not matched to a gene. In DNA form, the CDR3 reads TGTGCCAGCAGCTTACTTGGACAGGGAGTCTCTGGGGCCAACGTCCTGACTTTC. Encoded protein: CASSLLGQGVSGANVLTF.

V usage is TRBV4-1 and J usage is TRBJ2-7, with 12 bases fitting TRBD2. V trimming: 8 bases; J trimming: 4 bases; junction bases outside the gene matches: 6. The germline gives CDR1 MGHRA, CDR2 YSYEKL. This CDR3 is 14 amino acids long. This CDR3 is CASGPGLAGYEQYF. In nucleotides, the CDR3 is TGCGCCAGCGGTCCGGGACTAGCGGGTTACGAGCAGTACTTC.

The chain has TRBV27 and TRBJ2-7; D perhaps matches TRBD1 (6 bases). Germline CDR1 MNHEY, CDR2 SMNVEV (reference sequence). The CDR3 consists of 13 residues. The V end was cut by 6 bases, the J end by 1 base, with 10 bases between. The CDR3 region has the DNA TGTGCCAGCAGGAAGACAGGTTCCTACGAGCAGTACTTC. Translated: CASRKTGSYEQYF.

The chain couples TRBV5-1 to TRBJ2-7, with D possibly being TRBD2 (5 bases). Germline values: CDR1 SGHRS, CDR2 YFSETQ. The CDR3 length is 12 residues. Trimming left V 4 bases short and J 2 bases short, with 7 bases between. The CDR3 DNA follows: TGCGCCAGCAGCATCGGGGCCTACGAGCAGTACTTC. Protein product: CASSIGAYEQYF.

This chain's CDR3 is CASSIRQSPNEQYF. The CDR3 DNA follows: TGCGCCAGCAGTATACGACAATCTCCCAACGAGCAGTACTTC. The chain links TRBV5-1 to TRBJ2-7; D is undetermined. There are 14 residues in the CDR3. The V gene's germline CDR1 is SGHRS and CDR2 YFSETQ. Trimming stripped 5 bases from V and 5 bases from J, with 17 bases between.

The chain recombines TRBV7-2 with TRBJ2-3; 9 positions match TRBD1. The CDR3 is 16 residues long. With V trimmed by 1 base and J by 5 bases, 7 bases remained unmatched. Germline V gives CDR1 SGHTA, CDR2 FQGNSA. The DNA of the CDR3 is TGTGCCAGCAGCTTAGTGGGACAGGGAGATAGAGATACGCAGTATTTT. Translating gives CASSLVGQGDRDTQYF.

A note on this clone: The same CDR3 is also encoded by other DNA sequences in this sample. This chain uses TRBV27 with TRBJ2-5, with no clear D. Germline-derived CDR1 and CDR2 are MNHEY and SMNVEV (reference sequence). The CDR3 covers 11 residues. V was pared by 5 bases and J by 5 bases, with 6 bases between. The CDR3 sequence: CASSLGETQYF. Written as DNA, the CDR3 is TGTGCCAGCAGTCTAGGGGAGACCCAGTACTTC.

The chain's CDR3 is CASTPRRDRVTNEKLFF. In DNA form, the CDR3 reads TGTGCCAGCACCCCTAGGAGGGACCGAGTAACTAATGAAAAACTGTTTTTT. The chain combines TRBV11-2 with TRBJ1-4, with D possibly matching TRBD1 (5 bases). The CDR3 has 17 amino acids. Trimming took 7 bases from V and 1 from J, leaving 19 bases between them. CDR1 is SGHAT and CDR2 is FQNNGV in the germline V gene.

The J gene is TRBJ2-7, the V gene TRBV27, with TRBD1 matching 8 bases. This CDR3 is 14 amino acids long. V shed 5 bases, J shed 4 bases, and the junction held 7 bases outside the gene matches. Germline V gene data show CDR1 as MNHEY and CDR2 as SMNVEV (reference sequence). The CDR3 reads CASSVQGVWYEQYF. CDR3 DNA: TGTGCCAGCAGTGTACAGGGGGTCTGGTACGAGCAGTACTTC.

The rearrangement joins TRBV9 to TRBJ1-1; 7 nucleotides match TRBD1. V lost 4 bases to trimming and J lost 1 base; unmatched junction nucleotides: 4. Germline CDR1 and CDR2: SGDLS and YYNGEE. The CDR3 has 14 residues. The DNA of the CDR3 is TGTGCCAGCAGCCCAGGGACAGCGAACACTGAAGCTTTCTTT. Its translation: CASSPGTANTEAFF.